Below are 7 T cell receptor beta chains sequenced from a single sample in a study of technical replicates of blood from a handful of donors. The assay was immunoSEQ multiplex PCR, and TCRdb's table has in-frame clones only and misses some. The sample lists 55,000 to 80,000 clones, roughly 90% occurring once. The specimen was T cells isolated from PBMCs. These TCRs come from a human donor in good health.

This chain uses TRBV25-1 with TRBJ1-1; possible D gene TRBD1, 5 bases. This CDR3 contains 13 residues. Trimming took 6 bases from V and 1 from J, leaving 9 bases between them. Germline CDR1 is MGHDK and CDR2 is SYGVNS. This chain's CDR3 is CASSATGNTEAFF. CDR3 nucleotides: TGTGCCAGCAGCGCTACAGGGAACACTGAAGCTTTCTTT.

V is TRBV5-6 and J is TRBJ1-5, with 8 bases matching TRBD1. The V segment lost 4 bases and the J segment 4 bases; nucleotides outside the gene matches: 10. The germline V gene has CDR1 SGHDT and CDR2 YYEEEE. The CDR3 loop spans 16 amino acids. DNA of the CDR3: TGTGCCAGCAGCCAAATAAAGACAGGGGTGAATCAGCCCCAGCATTTT. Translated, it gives CASSQIKTGVNQPQHF.

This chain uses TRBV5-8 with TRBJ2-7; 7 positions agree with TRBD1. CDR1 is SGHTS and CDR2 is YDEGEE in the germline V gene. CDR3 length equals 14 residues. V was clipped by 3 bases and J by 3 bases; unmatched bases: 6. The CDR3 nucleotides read TGTGCCAGCAGCTCCACAGGGGTATACTACGAGCAGTACTTC. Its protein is CASSSTGVYYEQYF.

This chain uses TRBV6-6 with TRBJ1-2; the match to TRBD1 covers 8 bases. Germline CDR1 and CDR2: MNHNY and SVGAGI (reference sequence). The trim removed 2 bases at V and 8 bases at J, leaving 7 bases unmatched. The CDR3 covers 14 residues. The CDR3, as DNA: TGTGCCAGCAGTTACCGGACAGGGCTTCAGGGCTACACCTTC. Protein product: CASSYRTGLQGYTF.

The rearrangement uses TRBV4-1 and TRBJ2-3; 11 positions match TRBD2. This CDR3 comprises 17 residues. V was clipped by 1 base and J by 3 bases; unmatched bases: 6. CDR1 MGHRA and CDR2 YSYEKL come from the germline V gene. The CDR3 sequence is CASSQAPSSGRTDTQYF. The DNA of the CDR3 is TGCGCCAGCAGCCAAGCTCCTTCTAGCGGGAGGACAGATACGCAGTATTTT.

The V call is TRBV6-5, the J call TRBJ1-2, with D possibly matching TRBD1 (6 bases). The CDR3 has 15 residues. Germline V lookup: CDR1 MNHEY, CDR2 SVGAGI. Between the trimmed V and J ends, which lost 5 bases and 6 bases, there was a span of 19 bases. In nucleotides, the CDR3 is TGTGCCAGCAGTACAATGGGCAGGGGAAAAAATGGCTACACCTTC. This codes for CASSTMGRGKNGYTF.

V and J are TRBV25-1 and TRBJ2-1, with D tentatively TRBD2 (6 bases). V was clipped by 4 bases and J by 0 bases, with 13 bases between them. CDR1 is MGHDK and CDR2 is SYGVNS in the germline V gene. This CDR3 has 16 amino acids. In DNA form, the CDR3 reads TGTGCCAGCAGTGTCACTAGCCCGAGCTCCTACAATGAGCAGTTCTTC. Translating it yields CASSVTSPSSYNEQFF.